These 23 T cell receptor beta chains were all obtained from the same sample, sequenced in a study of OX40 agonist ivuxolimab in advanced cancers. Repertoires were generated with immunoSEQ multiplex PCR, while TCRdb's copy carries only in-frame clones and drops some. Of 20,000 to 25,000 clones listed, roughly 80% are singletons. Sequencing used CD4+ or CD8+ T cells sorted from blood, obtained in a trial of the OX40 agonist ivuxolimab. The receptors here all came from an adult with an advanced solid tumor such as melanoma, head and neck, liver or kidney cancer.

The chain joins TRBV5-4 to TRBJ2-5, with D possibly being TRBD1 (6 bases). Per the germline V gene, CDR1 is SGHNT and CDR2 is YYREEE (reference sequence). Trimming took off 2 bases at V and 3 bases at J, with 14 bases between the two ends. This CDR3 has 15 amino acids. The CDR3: CASSFVGPGEETQYF. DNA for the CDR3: TGTGCCAGCAGCTTCGTAGGGCCAGGGGAAGAGACCCAGTACTTC.

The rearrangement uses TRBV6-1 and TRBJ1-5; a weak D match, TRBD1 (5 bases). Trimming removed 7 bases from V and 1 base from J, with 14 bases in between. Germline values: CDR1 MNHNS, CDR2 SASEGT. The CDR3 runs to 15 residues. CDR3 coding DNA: TGTGCCAGCAAAATGAGGGGTAACAGCAATCAGCCCCAGCATTTT. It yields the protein CASKMRGNSNQPQHF.

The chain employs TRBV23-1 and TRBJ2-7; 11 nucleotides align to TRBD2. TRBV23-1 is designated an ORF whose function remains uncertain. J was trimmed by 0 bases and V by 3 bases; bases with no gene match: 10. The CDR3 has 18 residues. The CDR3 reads CASSQRGPTSGSSYEQYF. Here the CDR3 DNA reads TGCGCCAGCAGTCAGAGGGGGCCTACTAGCGGGAGCTCCTACGAGCAGTACTTC.

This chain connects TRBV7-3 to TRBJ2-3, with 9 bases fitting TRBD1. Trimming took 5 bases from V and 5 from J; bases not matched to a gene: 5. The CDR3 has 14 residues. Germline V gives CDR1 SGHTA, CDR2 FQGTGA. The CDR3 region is CASSQTGGRDTQYF. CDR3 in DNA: TGTGCCAGCAGCCAAACAGGGGGCAGAGATACGCAGTATTTT.

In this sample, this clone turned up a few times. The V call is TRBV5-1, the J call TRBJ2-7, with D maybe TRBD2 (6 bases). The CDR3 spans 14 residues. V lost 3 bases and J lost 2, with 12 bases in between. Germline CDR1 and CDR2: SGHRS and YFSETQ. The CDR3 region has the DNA TGCGCCAGCAGCTGGGGGACTCAGACCTACGAGCAGTACTTC. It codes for CASSWGTQTYEQYF.

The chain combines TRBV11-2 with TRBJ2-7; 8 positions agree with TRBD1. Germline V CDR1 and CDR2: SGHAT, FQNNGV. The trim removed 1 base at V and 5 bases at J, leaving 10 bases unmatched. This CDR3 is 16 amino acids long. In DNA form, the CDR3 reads TGTGCCAGCAGCTTAGGAGTTAGTACAGGGGGGCACGAGCAGTACTTC. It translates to CASSLGVSTGGHEQYF. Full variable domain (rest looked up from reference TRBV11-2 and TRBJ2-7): EAGVAQSPRYKIIEKRQSVAFWCNPISGHATLYWYQQILGQGPKLLIQFQNNGVVDDSQLPKDRFSAERLKGVDSTLKIQPAKLEDSAVYLCASSLGVSTGGHEQYFGPGTRLTVT.

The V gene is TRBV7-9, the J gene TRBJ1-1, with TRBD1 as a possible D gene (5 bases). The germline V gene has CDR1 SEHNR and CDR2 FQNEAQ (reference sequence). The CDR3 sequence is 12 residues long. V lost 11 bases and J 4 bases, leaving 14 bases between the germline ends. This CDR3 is CASAWGSTEAFF. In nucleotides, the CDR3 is TGTGCCTCCGCCTGGGGGAGCACTGAAGCTTTCTTT. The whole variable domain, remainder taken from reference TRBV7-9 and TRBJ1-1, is DTGVSQNPRHKITKRGQNVTFRCDPISEHNRLYWYRQTLGQGPEFLTYFQNEAQLEKSRLLSDRFSAERPKGSFSTLEIQRTEQGDSAMYLCASAWGSTEAFFGQGTRLTVV.

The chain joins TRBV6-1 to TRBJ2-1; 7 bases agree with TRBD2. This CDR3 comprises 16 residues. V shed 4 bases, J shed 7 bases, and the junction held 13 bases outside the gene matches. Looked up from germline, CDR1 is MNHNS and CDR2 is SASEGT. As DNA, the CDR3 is TGTGCCAGCAGTGGCCTCCGGGCGGGAGTGCTAAATGAGCAGTTCTTC. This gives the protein CASSGLRAGVLNEQFF.

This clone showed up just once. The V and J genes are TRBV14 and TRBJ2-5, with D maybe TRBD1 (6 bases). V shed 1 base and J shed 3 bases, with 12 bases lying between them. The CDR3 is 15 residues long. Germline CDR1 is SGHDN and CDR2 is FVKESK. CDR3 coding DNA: TGTGCCAGCAGCCAAGGGACAGCTTCTAAAGAGACCCAGTACTTC. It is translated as CASSQGTASKETQYF.

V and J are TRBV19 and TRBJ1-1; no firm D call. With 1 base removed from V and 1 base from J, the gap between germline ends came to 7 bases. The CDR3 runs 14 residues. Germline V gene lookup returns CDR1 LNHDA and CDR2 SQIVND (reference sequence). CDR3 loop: CASSIGWGNTEAFF. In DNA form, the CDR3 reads TGTGCCAGTAGTATAGGCTGGGGGAACACTGAAGCTTTCTTT.

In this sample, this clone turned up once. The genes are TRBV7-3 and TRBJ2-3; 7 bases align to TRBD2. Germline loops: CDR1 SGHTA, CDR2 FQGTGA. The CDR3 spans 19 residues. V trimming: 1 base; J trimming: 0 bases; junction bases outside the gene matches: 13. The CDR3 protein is CASSLIGGSGASSTDTQYF. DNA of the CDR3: TGTGCCAGCAGCTTAATTGGAGGGAGCGGGGCCTCTAGCACAGATACGCAGTATTTT.

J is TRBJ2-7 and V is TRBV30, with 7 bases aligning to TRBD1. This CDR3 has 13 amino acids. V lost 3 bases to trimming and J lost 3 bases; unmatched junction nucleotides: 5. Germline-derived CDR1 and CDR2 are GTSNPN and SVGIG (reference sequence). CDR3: CAWRRGTVYEQYF. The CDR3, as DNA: TGTGCCTGGAGGAGGGGGACAGTCTACGAGCAGTACTTC.

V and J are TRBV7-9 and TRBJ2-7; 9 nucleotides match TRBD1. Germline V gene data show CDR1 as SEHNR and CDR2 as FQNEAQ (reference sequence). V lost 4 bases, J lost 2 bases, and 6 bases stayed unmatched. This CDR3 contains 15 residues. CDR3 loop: CASSSWDRVTYEQYF. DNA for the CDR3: TGTGCCAGCAGCTCCTGGGACAGGGTCACCTACGAGCAGTACTTC.

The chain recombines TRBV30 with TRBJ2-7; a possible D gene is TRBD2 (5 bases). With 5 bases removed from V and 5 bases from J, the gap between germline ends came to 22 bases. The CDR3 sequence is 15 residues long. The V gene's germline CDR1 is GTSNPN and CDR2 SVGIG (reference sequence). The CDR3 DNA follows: TGTGCCTGGGCACTTATAGCGTCGGGAATCCACGAGCAGTACTTC. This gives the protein CAWALIASGIHEQYF.

CDR3 nucleotide sequence: TGTGCCAGCAGCTCTCAGGGGGCTTATACGCAGTATTTT. Amino acids: CASSSQGAYTQYF. The chain uses TRBV5-6 and TRBJ2-3, with 8 bases lining up with TRBD1. The germline gives CDR1 SGHDT, CDR2 YYEEEE. V shed 3 bases, J shed 7 bases, and the junction held 4 bases outside the gene matches. The CDR3 loop spans 13 amino acids. The full variable domain, rest sourced from reference TRBV5-6 and TRBJ2-3, is DAGVTQSPTHLIKTRGQQVTLRCSPKSGHDTVSWYQQALGQGPQFIFQYYEEEERQRGNFPDRFSGHQFPNYSSELNVNALLLGDSALYLCASSSQGAYTQYFGPGTRLTVL.

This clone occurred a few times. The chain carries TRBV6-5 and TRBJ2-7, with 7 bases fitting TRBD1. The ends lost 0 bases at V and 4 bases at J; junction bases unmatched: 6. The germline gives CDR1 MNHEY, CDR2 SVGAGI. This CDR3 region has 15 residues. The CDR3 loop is CASSYSNVQGYEQYF. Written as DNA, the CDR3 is TGTGCCAGCAGTTACTCGAATGTACAGGGGTACGAGCAGTACTTC.

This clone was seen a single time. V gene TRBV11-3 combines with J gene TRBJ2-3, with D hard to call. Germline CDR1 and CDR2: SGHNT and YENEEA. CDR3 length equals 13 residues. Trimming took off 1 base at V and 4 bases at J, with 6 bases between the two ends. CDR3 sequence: CASSLGKPDTQYF. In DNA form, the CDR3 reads TGTGCCAGCAGCTTAGGGAAGCCAGATACGCAGTATTTT.

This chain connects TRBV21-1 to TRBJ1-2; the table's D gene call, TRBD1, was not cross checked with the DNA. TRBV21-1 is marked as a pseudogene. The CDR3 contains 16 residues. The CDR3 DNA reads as TGTGCCAGCAGCAAAGGTCCGGGACAGGGGGGCTATGGCTACACCTTC. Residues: CASSKGPGQGGYGYTF.

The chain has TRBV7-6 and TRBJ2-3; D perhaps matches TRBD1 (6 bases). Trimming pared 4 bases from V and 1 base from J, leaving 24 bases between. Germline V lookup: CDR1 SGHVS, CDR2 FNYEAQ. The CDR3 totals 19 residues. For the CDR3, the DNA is TGTGCCAGCAGCTCACGGTCGGGCGCAGGGGTGGGAGGCACAGATACGCAGTATTTT. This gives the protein CASSSRSGAGVGGTDTQYF.

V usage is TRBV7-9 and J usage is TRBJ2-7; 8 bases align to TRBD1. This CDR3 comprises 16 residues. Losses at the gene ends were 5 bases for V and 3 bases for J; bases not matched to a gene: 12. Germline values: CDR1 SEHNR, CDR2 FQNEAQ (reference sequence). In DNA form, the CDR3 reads TGTGCCAGCAGCGAAATCCCACAGGGGGGTCACTACGAGCAGTACTTC. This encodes CASSEIPQGGHYEQYF.

The CDR3, as DNA: TGTGCCAGCAGCTTGGACACGTACTACTACGAGCAGTACTTC. This encodes CASSLDTYYYEQYF. The V and J genes are TRBV7-2 and TRBJ2-7; possibly TRBD1 for D (5 bases). CDR1 and CDR2 from the germline V gene are SGHTA and FQGNSA. Trimming took off 3 bases at V and 3 bases at J, with 12 bases between the two ends. This CDR3 is built from 14 residues.

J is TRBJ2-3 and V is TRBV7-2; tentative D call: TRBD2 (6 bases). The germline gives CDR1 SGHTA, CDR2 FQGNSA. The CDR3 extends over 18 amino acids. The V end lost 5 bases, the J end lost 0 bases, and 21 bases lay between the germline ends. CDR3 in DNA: TGTGCCAGCAGCCTATTGCGGGACTCCAGAATAAGCACAGATACGCAGTATTTT. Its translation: CASSLLRDSRISTDTQYF.

The CDR3 bases are TGTGCCAGCAGCGAAGAACCGGGACTACACTACGAGCAGTACTTC. It encodes CASSEEPGLHYEQYF. The genes are TRBV9 and TRBJ2-7; 7 nucleotides align to TRBD2. The CDR3 extends over 15 amino acids. Germline CDR1 reads SGDLS; CDR2 reads YYNGEE. V shed 3 bases and J 3 bases; nucleotides not matched to a gene: 9.